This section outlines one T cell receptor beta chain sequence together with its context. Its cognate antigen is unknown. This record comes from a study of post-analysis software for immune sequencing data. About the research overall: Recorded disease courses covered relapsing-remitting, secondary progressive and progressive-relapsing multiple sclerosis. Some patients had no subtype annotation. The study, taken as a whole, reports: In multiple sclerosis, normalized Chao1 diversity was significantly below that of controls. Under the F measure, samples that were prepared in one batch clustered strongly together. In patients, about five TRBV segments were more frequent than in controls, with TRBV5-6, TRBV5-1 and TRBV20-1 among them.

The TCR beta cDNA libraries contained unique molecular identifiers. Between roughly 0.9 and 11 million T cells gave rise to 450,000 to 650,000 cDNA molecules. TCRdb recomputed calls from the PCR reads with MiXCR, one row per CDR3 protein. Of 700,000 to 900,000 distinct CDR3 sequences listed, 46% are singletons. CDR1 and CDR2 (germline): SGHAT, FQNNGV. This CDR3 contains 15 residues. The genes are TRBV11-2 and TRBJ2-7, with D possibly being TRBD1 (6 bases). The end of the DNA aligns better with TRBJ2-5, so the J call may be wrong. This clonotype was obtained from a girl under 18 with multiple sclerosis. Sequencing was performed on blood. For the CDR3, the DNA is TGTGCCAGCAGCTCGGTACAGGGTAGGGAGGAGACCCAGTACTTC. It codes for CASSSVQGREETQYF.